The 19 T cell receptor beta chains reported below all come from one sample, sequenced in a study of blood T cell repertoires in COVID-19. The repertoire was sequenced with immunoSEQ multiplex PCR; TCRdb's copy has only in-frame clones and lacks some. This repertoire shows roughly 500,000 clones, 88% found once; its top ten account for approximately 1.8%. The sequenced sample consisted of PBMCs or T cells enriched from blood (not recorded which). The receptors come from a woman aged 40-49 years who had recovered from COVID-19.

The chain recombines TRBV11-3 with TRBJ2-7; TRBD1 agrees at 7 bases. The length of the CDR3 is 16 residues. Looked up from germline, CDR1 is SGHNT and CDR2 is YENEEA. Losses at the gene ends were 5 bases for V and 4 bases for J; bases not matched to a gene: 14. The CDR3 sequence is CASSPPRGQGWYEQYF. CDR3 nucleotide sequence: TGTGCCAGCAGCCCTCCGAGGGGGCAAGGTTGGTACGAGCAGTACTTC.

V is TRBV6-2 or TRBV6-3 and J is TRBJ2-7; a possible D gene is TRBD1 (6 bases). V was trimmed by 2 bases and J by 0 bases, leaving 14 bases between them. The CDR3 is 16 amino acids. The germline V gene has CDR1 MNHEY and CDR2 SVGEGT. The CDR3 nucleotides read TGTGCCAGCAGTTACCTAGACAGGACGAGCTCCTACGAGCAGTACTTC. Encoded protein: CASSYLDRTSSYEQYF.

V and J are TRBV11-2 and TRBJ2-2; D is ambiguous. CDR3 length: 15 residues. V lost 4 bases and J lost 1, with 10 bases in between. Germline loops: CDR1 SGHAT, CDR2 FQNNGV. CDR3 sequence reads: CASSSLSGNTGELFF. CDR3 nucleotide sequence: TGTGCCAGCAGCTCGCTCTCGGGGAACACCGGGGAGCTGTTTTTT.

The gene calls are TRBV19 and TRBJ1-5; D uncertain. Germline V gives CDR1 LNHDA, CDR2 SQIVND (reference sequence). Trimming shortened V by 4 bases and J by 2 bases, and 12 bases separated the two germline ends. This CDR3 has 15 residues. DNA for the CDR3: TGTGCCAGTAGTAGGGAGTCAAGGGGCAATCAGCCCCAGCATTTT. This encodes CASSRESRGNQPQHF.

V gene TRBV3-1 (or the pseudogene TRBV3-2) combines with J gene TRBJ2-1, with TRBD2 as a possible D gene (6 bases). Germline V gene lookup returns CDR1 LGHDT and CDR2 YNNKEL (reference sequence). CDR3 length equals 19 residues. Trimming took off 3 bases at V and 4 bases at J, with 25 bases between the two ends. For the CDR3, the DNA is TGTGCCAGCAGCCACGGCACTACAAGCGTCGGGAGCAGGTACAATGAGCAGTTCTTC. The encoded protein is CASSHGTTSVGSRYNEQFF.

CDR3 sequence: CASSLGLMQGGFGDTF. CDR3 DNA sequence: TGTGCCAGCAGCTTAGGCCTTATGCAGGGAGGATTCGGCGACACCTTC. The V call is TRBV13, the J call TRBJ1-2; a possible D gene is TRBD1 (5 bases). V was cut by 0 bases and J by 12 bases, with 23 bases left in between. The CDR3 contains 16 residues. Germline-derived CDR1 and CDR2 are PRHDT and FYEKMQ (reference sequence).

V is TRBV7-9 and J is TRBJ2-2; the D gene is possibly TRBD1 (5 bases). Looked up from germline, CDR1 is SEHNR and CDR2 is FQNEAQ (reference sequence). V was pared by 1 base and J by 1 base, with 10 bases between. CDR3 length: 16 amino acids. CDR3 in DNA: TGTGCCAGCAGCTTAGTTACAGGAATGAACACCGGGGAGCTGTTTTTT. It yields the protein CASSLVTGMNTGELFF.

The rearrangement links TRBV4-3 to TRBJ2-1; 7 nucleotides agree with TRBD2. The CDR3 spans 17 residues. From germline, CDR1 is LGHNA and CDR2 YSLEER. V lost 0 bases, J lost 2 bases, and 7 bases stayed unmatched. CDR3 protein: CASSQDRSSGTYNEQFF. The CDR3 DNA follows: TGCGCCAGCAGCCAAGATCGTTCTAGCGGCACCTACAATGAGCAGTTCTTC.

The J gene is TRBJ1-5, the V gene TRBV24-1, with 11 nucleotides matching TRBD1. Germline assignment: CDR1 KGHDR and CDR2 SFDVKD. CDR3 length equals 17 residues. V was pared by 4 bases and J by 2 bases, with 6 bases of the junction left unmatched. The CDR3 loop is CATSDPGQGAGNQPQHF. The CDR3 DNA reads TGTGCCACCAGTGACCCTGGACAGGGGGCTGGCAATCAGCCCCAGCATTTT.

V usage is TRBV12-3 or TRBV12-4 and J usage is TRBJ2-7, with D perhaps matching TRBD1 (6 bases). The CDR3 has 13 residues. V lost 10 bases and J 6 bases, leaving 19 bases between the germline ends. The DNA for the CDR3 is TGTGCCAACTCTGACAGGCTCCTTGGCGAGCAGTACTTC. Translating gives CANSDRLLGEQYF.

The chain employs TRBV7-2 and TRBJ1-1; D is undetermined. The germline CDR1 and CDR2 sequences are SGHTA and FQGNSA. V lost 1 base and J 8 bases, leaving 11 bases between the germline ends. This CDR3 has 13 amino acids. The CDR3 nucleotides are TGTGCCAGCAGCTTAGGTGCTGGGCTGGAAGCTTTCTTT. It is translated as CASSLGAGLEAFF.

The chain links TRBV5-1 to TRBJ1-2, with unresolved D. The CDR3 has 14 residues. Trimming took off 1 base at V and 4 bases at J, with 11 bases between the two ends. Germline lookup yields CDR1 SGHRS and CDR2 YFSETQ. This CDR3 reads CASSLMEAGYGYTF. The CDR3 nucleotides read TGCGCCAGCAGCTTGATGGAGGCAGGCTATGGCTACACCTTC.

V is TRBV5-1 and J is TRBJ1-6; D unresolved. The CDR3 covers 14 residues. CDR1 SGHRS and CDR2 YFSETQ come from the germline V gene. Trimming cost V 6 bases and J 8 bases, with 15 bases left between them. CDR3 coding DNA: TGCGCCAGCAAGTCCCTGGACGGGGATTCACCCCTCCACTTT. Translation gives CASKSLDGDSPLHF.

The chain couples TRBV5-5 to TRBJ2-3; TRBD2 matches 7 bases. This CDR3 has 16 amino acids. Per germline, CDR1 SGHKS and CDR2 YYEKEE (reference sequence). J gave up 2 bases and V 4 bases, and 10 bases lay outside the gene matches. CDR3: CASSREGLTLTDTQYF. In DNA form, the CDR3 reads TGTGCCAGCAGCCGAGAGGGACTAACCCTCACAGATACGCAGTATTTT.

The chain carries TRBV30 and TRBJ2-4; D call uncertain. Germline CDR1 and CDR2: GTSNPN and SVGIG (reference sequence). Between the trimmed V and J ends, which lost 3 bases and 8 bases, there was a span of 8 bases. This CDR3 region has 11 residues. CDR3 amino acids: CAWRTPDIQYF. CDR3 in DNA: TGTGCCTGGAGGACTCCCGACATTCAGTACTTC.

On this clone: Relative to the germline gene, one junction end is altered; a read error may explain this. The rearrangement links TRBV29-1 to TRBJ1-2; 10 positions agree with TRBD1. From germline, CDR1 is SQVTM and CDR2 ANQGSEA. The CDR3 runs 14 residues. CDR3 bases: TGCAGCGTCGAAGGACAGGGGGCTAACTATGGCTACACCTTC. Protein: CSVEGQGANYGYTF. The variable domain in full, with the rest retrieved from reference TRBV29-1 and TRBJ1-2, is SAVISQKPSRDICQRGTSLTIQCQVDSQVTMMFWYRQQPGQSLTLIATANQGSEATYESGFVIDKFPISRPNLTFSTLTVSNMSPEDSSIYLCSVEGQGANYGYTFGSGTRLTVV.

About this clone: Other DNA variants within this sample encode the same CDR3. The chain recombines TRBV7-9 with TRBJ2-1; the D is unclear. This CDR3 comprises 14 residues. Germline V gene lookup returns CDR1 SEHNR and CDR2 FQNEAQ (reference sequence). V was shortened by 3 bases and J by 0 bases, with 6 bases between the two germline ends. CDR3 in amino acids: CASSLTSSYNEQFF. For the CDR3, the DNA is TGTGCCAGCAGCTTGACTTCCTCCTACAATGAGCAGTTCTTC.

The gene calls are TRBV2 and TRBJ1-5; possible D gene TRBD1, 6 bases. Trimming pared 7 bases from V and 5 bases from J, leaving 15 bases between. CDR1 and CDR2 from the germline V gene are SNHLY and FYNNEI. This CDR3 has 14 residues. CDR3 sequence reads: CASTGGGADQPQHF. CDR3 coding DNA: TGTGCCAGCACCGGAGGGGGGGCTGATCAGCCCCAGCATTTT.

CDR3: CASSLATGNPPYEQYF. The CDR3 DNA sequence: TGCGCCAGCAGCCTAGCCACAGGGAACCCCCCCTACGAGCAGTACTTC. The chain carries TRBV5-1 and TRBJ2-7; D perhaps matches TRBD1 (6 bases). The V end was cut by 4 bases, the J end by 2 bases, with 19 bases between. The CDR3 is 16 amino acids. Germline V gene sequence: CDR1 SGHRS, CDR2 YFSETQ.